One and the same sample provided the 17 T cell receptor beta chains below, sequenced in a study of PD-L1 blockade in urothelial cancer. Time point: pretreatment peripheral blood. Data came from immunoSEQ multiplex PCR; TCRdb stores just in-frame clones and leaves some out. The table records 54,000 or so clones, about four fifths of them present only once. Sequencing used PBMCs, obtained around atezolizumab (anti-PD-L1) treatment. The receptors come from a man aged 45-60 years with urothelial cancer.

The chain combines TRBV18 with TRBJ2-1, with 9 positions matching TRBD2. Trimming took 3 bases from V and 4 from J; bases not matched to a gene: 7. The CDR3 length is 16 residues. Germline V gene lookup returns CDR1 KGHSH and CDR2 LQKENI. Here the CDR3 DNA reads TGTGCCAGCTCACCTATAGCGGGGGCCATATACAATGAGCAGTTCTTC. Amino acids: CASSPIAGAIYNEQFF.

The CDR3 region has the DNA TGTGCCAGCAGTGACAGGGCCCTCTCCTACGAGCAGTACTTC. As protein: CASSDRALSYEQYF. The V gene is TRBV6-1, the J gene TRBJ2-7; TRBD1 is a possible D gene (5 bases). Germline V gene sequence: CDR1 MNHNS, CDR2 SASEGT. The CDR3 has 14 residues. Trimming removed 3 bases from V and 0 bases from J, with 9 bases in between.

This clone was observed once. This chain joins TRBV2 and TRBJ1-4; tentative D call: TRBD1 (6 bases). Germline V gene data show CDR1 as SNHLY and CDR2 as FYNNEI. The CDR3 length is 15 residues. V lost 6 bases to trimming and J lost 0 bases, with 11 bases between them. CDR3 sequence: CASRTQGATNEKLFF. For the CDR3, the DNA is TGTGCCAGCAGGACACAGGGCGCAACTAATGAAAAACTGTTTTTT. Complete variable domain (other parts from reference TRBV2 and TRBJ1-4): EPEVTQTPSHQVTQMGQEVILRCVPISNHLYFYWYRQILGQKVEFLVSFYNNEISEKSEIFDDQFSVERPDGSNFTLKIRSTKLEDSAMYFCASRTQGATNEKLFFGSGTQLSVL.

V gene TRBV13 combines with J gene TRBJ1-1, with 8 bases aligning to TRBD1. This CDR3 is 12 amino acids long. CDR1 is PRHDT, CDR2 FYEKMQ, per germline (reference sequence). V shed 7 bases, J shed 5 bases, and the junction held 3 bases outside the gene matches. The CDR3 spells CASNRGGTEAFF. CDR3 bases: TGTGCCAGCAACAGGGGGGGGACTGAAGCTTTCTTT.

The chain joins TRBV7-9 to TRBJ2-7; maybe TRBD1 (5 bases). This CDR3 contains 12 residues. Looked up from germline, CDR1 is SEHNR and CDR2 is FQNEAQ (reference sequence). V lost 5 bases, J lost 4 bases, and 9 bases lay in between. The CDR3 DNA follows: TGTGCCAGCAGCCGCGCAGGGTACGAGCAGTACTTC. The encoded protein is CASSRAGYEQYF. Combining the CDR3 with reference TRBV7-9 and TRBJ2-7 gives the whole variable domain DTGVSQNPRHKITKRGQNVTFRCDPISEHNRLYWYRQTLGQGPEFLTYFQNEAQLEKSRLLSDRFSAERPKGSFSTLEIQRTEQGDSAMYLCASSRAGYEQYFGPGTRLTVT.

The V gene is TRBV5-1, the J gene TRBJ1-1; 9 bases line up with TRBD1. CDR1 is SGHRS, CDR2 YFSETQ, per germline. The CDR3 covers 14 residues. V lost 6 bases, J lost 6 bases, and 9 bases stayed unmatched. DNA of the CDR3: TGCGCCAGCACCACAGGACAGGGGAAGGCTGAAGCTTTCTTT. This translates into CASTTGQGKAEAFF.

CDR3 loop: CASSSPGQGGKAFF. The CDR3 nucleotides are TGTGCCAGCAGCTCCCCGGGACAGGGGGGAAAAGCTTTCTTT. The chain is built from TRBV11-2 and TRBJ1-1; 11 bases are shared with TRBD1. The V and J ends lost 4 bases and 9 bases, in that order; junction bases with no gene match: 7. The CDR3 totals 14 residues. The germline V gene has CDR1 SGHAT and CDR2 FQNNGV.

This clone appeared a few times. V gene TRBV2 combines with J gene TRBJ1-2; tentatively, D is TRBD1 (6 bases). The CDR3 has 14 amino acids. V dropped 3 bases and J dropped 3 bases, with 11 bases sitting between them. Germline V CDR1 and CDR2: SNHLY, FYNNEI. The CDR3 DNA reads TGTGCCAGCAGTGATCCTACAGGGTACTATGGCTACACCTTC. Amino acid sequence: CASSDPTGYYGYTF.

The chain joins TRBV5-4 to TRBJ2-3, with 15 positions matching TRBD2. The germline V gene has CDR1 SGHNT and CDR2 YYREEE (reference sequence). This CDR3 region has 17 residues. V lost 3 bases to trimming and J lost 3 bases; unmatched junction nucleotides: 5. The CDR3: CASSSGLAGGPTDTQYF. CDR3 bases: TGTGCCAGCAGCTCCGGACTAGCGGGGGGGCCGACAGATACGCAGTATTTT.

This sequence joins TRBV27 and TRBJ2-1; 7 bases align to TRBD2. Trimming took 5 bases from V and 4 from J; bases not matched to a gene: 14. This CDR3 is built from 17 residues. Per germline, CDR1 MNHEY and CDR2 SMNVEV (reference sequence). The DNA of the CDR3 is TGTGCCAGCAGTCTGGGAGGAGGGAGCGGGGTTTACAATGAGCAGTTCTTC. It encodes CASSLGGGSGVYNEQFF.

The CDR3 spells CASLDRIGVTEAFF. CDR3 nucleotides: TGTGCCAGTTTAGACAGGATTGGGGTGACTGAAGCTTTCTTT. V and J are TRBV19 and TRBJ1-1, with D possibly matching TRBD1 (6 bases). Germline CDR1 and CDR2: LNHDA and SQIVND (reference sequence). The V end lost 8 bases, the J end lost 5 bases, and 18 bases lay between the germline ends. This CDR3 is built from 14 residues.

J is TRBJ1-2 and V is TRBV4-1; unclear D gene. The CDR3 contains 13 residues. The germline CDR1 and CDR2 sequences are MGHRA and YSYEKL. The V gene lost 1 base and the J gene lost 2 bases, with 5 bases spanning the gap. CDR3 amino acids: CASSQGGNYGYTF. CDR3 DNA sequence: TGCGCCAGCAGCCAAGGCGGAAACTATGGCTACACCTTC.

The chain joins TRBV27 to TRBJ2-7; weak D call: TRBD1 (5 bases). This CDR3 region has 14 residues. In germline, CDR1 is MNHEY, CDR2 SMNVEV (reference sequence). Trimming cost V 8 bases and J 0 bases, with 14 bases left between them. The CDR3 spells CASQKGRGSYEQYF. CDR3 nucleotides: TGTGCCAGCCAGAAGGGGCGAGGCTCCTACGAGCAGTACTTC.

This clone has only a few counts. The V call is TRBV20-1, the J call TRBJ2-1; possible D gene TRBD1, 5 bases. Germline V gene data show CDR1 as DFQATT and CDR2 as SNEGSKA (reference sequence). V was clipped by 3 bases and J by 6 bases, with 6 bases between them. The CDR3 length is 11 residues. This CDR3 is CSARDINEQFF. The CDR3 nucleotides are TGCAGTGCTAGGGACATCAATGAGCAGTTCTTC.

The rearrangement joins TRBV5-1 to TRBJ2-5; 14 nucleotides match TRBD2. Per the germline V gene, CDR1 is SGHRS and CDR2 is YFSETQ. The CDR3 consists of 19 residues. V trimming: 9 bases; J trimming: 3 bases; junction bases outside the gene matches: 19. The CDR3: CATAIPPRLAGGPEETQYF. The DNA of the CDR3 is TGCGCCACCGCTATTCCACCGCGACTAGCGGGGGGGCCAGAAGAGACCCAGTACTTC.

The chain links TRBV7-9 to TRBJ1-2, with D uncertain. The CDR3 covers 16 residues. Per germline, CDR1 SEHNR and CDR2 FQNEAQ (reference sequence). Trimming removed 6 bases from V and 4 bases from J, with 21 bases in between. The CDR3 reads CASSSSESAVSYGYTF. The CDR3 DNA is TGTGCCAGCAGTTCTTCCGAAAGCGCGGTTAGCTATGGCTACACCTTC.

The chain is built from TRBV6-5 and TRBJ1-3, with TRBD1 matching over 10 bases. Germline V gene sequence: CDR1 MNHEY, CDR2 SVGAGI. V trimming: 3 bases; J trimming: 9 bases; junction bases outside the gene matches: 8. This CDR3 is built from 15 residues. The CDR3 region has the DNA TGTGCCAGCAGTTATTTCGACAGGGGGCAAGGCACCATATATTTT. It is translated as CASSYFDRGQGTIYF.